This T cell receptor beta chain is drawn from a study of shared clonotypes between healthy human individuals. Produced via immunoSEQ multiplex PCR; TCRdb's table is partial and in-frame only. This table holds more than 2,000,000 clones, more than 85% found once. The CDR3 runs 15 residues. V was pared by 2 bases and J by 4 bases, with 7 bases of the junction left unmatched. CDR1 is MDHEN and CDR2 is SYDVKM in the germline V gene. As concerns this clone: The same CDR3 can be traced to other DNA sequences in this sample.

The chain couples TRBV28 to TRBJ1-1; 7 bases line up with TRBD1. The TCR comes from a man aged 18 to 29 in good health. Some clones in this sample may be carry-over from other donors' samples. The sequencing sample was made of naive CD4+ T cells from PBMCs. Subset denoted: CD45RA+ positively selected. The CDR3: CASSLARTGGTEAFF. CDR3 DNA: TGTGCCAGCAGTTTAGCACGGACAGGAGGCACTGAAGCTTTCTTT. Drawing the rest from reference TRBV28 and TRBJ1-1, the complete variable domain is DVKVTQSSRYLVKRTGEKVFLECVQDMDHENMFWYRQDPGLGLRLIYFSYDVKMKEKGDIPEGYSVSREKKERFSLILESASTNQTSMYLCASSLARTGGTEAFFGQGTRLTVV.